This is a list of T cell receptor beta chains from one sample in a study of OX40 agonist ivuxolimab in advanced cancers. This table comes from immunoSEQ multiplex PCR, and its TCRdb copy is limited to in-frame clones, with some not included. Here the sample spans over 95,000 clones, 91% being singletons. Here the sequenced sample was CD4+ or CD8+ T cells sorted from blood, taken in a trial of the OX40 agonist ivuxolimab. These receptors were taken from an adult with an advanced solid tumor such as melanoma, head and neck, liver or kidney cancer. Each CDR3 is given with its conserved first and last residue. Each record gives: V gene, CDR3 length, CDR3 protein.

V: TRBV28; length: 15; CDR3: CASTTLRGGNTEAFF
V: TRBV29-1; length: 14; CDR3: CSGRQDGSYNEQFF
V: TRBV6-1; length: 11; CDR3: CASSEGETQYF
V: TRBV27; length: 13; CDR3: CASSFREGNEQFF
V: TRBV18; length: 17; CDR3: CASSLVSSGRSQETQYF
V: TRBV28; length: 13; CDR3: CASSPGARETQYF
V: TRBV10-2; length: 16; CDR3: CASSESTRGPNQPQHF
V: TRBV15; length: 16; CDR3: CATNLQLAGATNEQFF
V: TRBV7-9; length: 15; CDR3: CASSPHQQGYTEAFF
V: TRBV18; length: 14; CDR3: CASSRLVGPTEQYF
V: TRBV5-6; length: 12; CDR3: CASSFGGSEQFF
V: TRBV7-3; length: 13; CDR3: CASSLWDSDTQYF
V: TRBV27; length: 13; CDR3: CASSLTGGETQYF
V: TRBV7-6; length: 15; CDR3: CASSPNRGSTEKLFF
V: TRBV21-1; length: 16; CDR3: CASHLPPQGIFYEQYF
V: TRBV28; length: 15; CDR3: CASSTPGQGYNEQFF
V: TRBV6-5; length: 14; CDR3: CASSYLGVNQPQHF
V: TRBV28; length: 14; CDR3: CASIRGSSYNEQFF
V: TRBV10-1; length: 14; CDR3: CASSESGPPYEQYF
V: TRBV2; length: 14; CDR3: CASRGRGFGQPQHF
V: TRBV10-3; length: 14; CDR3: CAISVTGGRETQYF
V: TRBV18; length: 18; CDR3: CASSPQFGLADSYNEQFF
V: TRBV9; length: 15; CDR3: CASSVSGQAVTEAFF
V: TRBV9; length: 15; CDR3: CASSDRTGPGNTIYF
V: TRBV15; length: 16; CDR3: CATSRDRAGGRDTQYF
V: TRBV28; length: 16; CDR3: CASSSFALTGEKTQYF